Detailed here is one T cell receptor beta chain. Its target is not known. The sample comes from a study of cytomegalovirus exposure and HLA in healthy donors. Trimming left V 8 bases short and J 7 bases short, with 12 bases between. From germline, CDR1 is SEHNR and CDR2 FQNEAQ (reference sequence). This CDR3 is built from 13 residues. Study results and limitations: Being indistinguishable, some V segments were excluded, TRBV6-2 and TRBV6-3 among them.

PCR involved 60 Vbeta and 13 Jbeta primers. This table comes from immunoSEQ multiplex PCR, and its TCRdb copy is limited to in-frame clones, with some not included. The data show approximately 120,000 clones, with more than 60% seen just once and 2% to 3% held by the top ten. The material sequenced was PBMCs. This sequence joins TRBV7-9 and TRBJ1-6; D not resolved. The receptor was isolated from a female donor in good health and CMV-seronegative. The chain's CDR3 is CASRRDLNSPLHF. Here the CDR3 DNA reads TGTGCCAGCCGAAGAGACTTAAATTCACCCCTCCACTTT.